This T cell receptor beta chain came from a study of T-cell memory formation after mild COVID-19. The TCR alpha and TCR beta cDNA libraries, bearing sample barcodes and UMIs, were generated by 5'RACE using constant-segment primers. TCRdb re-derived calls from the 5' RACE reads in MiXCR, one entry per CDR3 protein. The sample includes about 160,000 distinct CDR3 sequences, 30% to 35% seen only once; the top ten take around 12%. CDR1 MNHEY and CDR2 SVGAGI come from the germline V gene. The V gene lost 6 bases and the J gene lost 0 bases, with 11 bases spanning the gap. The CDR3 is 14 residues long. Regarding this clonotype: What it binds is unknown.

Study-wide results and caveats: SARS-CoV-2 specificity of second-wave clones peaking day 37 was unconfirmed. Contracting clones localized mainly to CM and EM when CD4+ and mainly to EMRA when CD8+. Balance between CD4 and CD8 was seen in clones contracting day 15 to 85, and a CD4+ lean was seen in later expanders.

V gene TRBV6-5 combines with J gene TRBJ1-1; D is undetermined. The sequence came from an adult woman who had mild COVID-19 (a few samples of this study predate the infection). Cell type and time point are not known. Sequencing input: PBMCs or a T cell subset sorted from them (not recorded which). This CDR3 reads CASSGGSMNTEAFF. The CDR3, as DNA: TGTGCCAGCAGCGGTGGGTCCATGAACACTGAAGCTTTCTTT.